This T cell receptor (beta chain) derives from a study of T cell responses to AZD1222 COVID-19 vaccine. Study-level points and caveats: Elevations in Spike-specific TCR breadth and depth followed administration of two AZD1222 doses. Baseline serostatus was positive in only six AZD1222 recipients. It should be noted that donors were predominantly white British and more often female, and clonal diversity was possibly underestimated.

Sequencing used immunoSEQ multiplex PCR; TCRdb keeps in-frame clones, though not all of them. The sample carries tens of thousands of clones, just over 90% recorded once. A note on this clone: Its target is not known.

V dropped 0 bases and J dropped 3; count of bases not matched to a gene: 5. The CDR3 runs 18 residues. Germline V gives CDR1 SGHRS, CDR2 YFSETQ. This sequence originates from an adult who received the AZD1222 COVID-19 vaccine. The sample consisted of peripheral blood, taken 28 days after the second AZD1222 dose. The rearrangement joins TRBV5-1 to TRBJ2-3; 15 nucleotides line up with TRBD2. The CDR3 protein is CASSLGTSGGAETDTQYF. CDR3 nucleotide sequence: TGCGCCAGCAGCTTGGGGACTAGCGGGGGGGCCGAGACAGATACGCAGTATTTT.